This is a list of T cell receptor beta chains from one sample in a study of blood T cells in healthy people across ages. TCRdb re-called the 5' RACE reads through MiXCR, storing one row per CDR3 protein. The sample has approximately 850,000 distinct CDR3 sequences, around 43% seen once. Sequenced: blood. The receptor set was obtained from a man in his sixties in good health. Each CDR3 is given with its conserved first and last residue. Fields, in order: J gene, clone size, V gene, CDR3 protein. The size field is filled for only some rows; it gives once, few, many or a size class.

TRBJ1-5	-	TRBV20-1	CSARETLTSYKPQHF
TRBJ2-4	-	TRBV28	CASSLSSSGRFGDIQYF
-	-	TRBV12-3/TRBV12-4	CASSSPNNEQYF
TRBJ2-6	-	TRBV10-3	CAISGWDGSSGANVLTF
TRBJ1-3	-	TRBV29-1	CSVEADRNTIYF
TRBJ2-7	few	TRBV6-2/TRBV6-3	CASTLTDIPYEQYF
TRBJ2-5	-	TRBV9	CASSGLIQETQYF
TRBJ2-5	-	TRBV5-1	CASSTTRAGETQYF
-	few	TRBV20-1	CSARPGISPSEQYF
TRBJ2-5	few	TRBV5-1	CASSWGRPEETQYF
TRBJ1-1	-	TRBV6-1	CASSTGGSNTEAFF
TRBJ1-2	-	TRBV6-1	CASSEWYGYTF
TRBJ2-2	-	TRBV7-2	CASSSAHRTGELFF
TRBJ2-5	-	TRBV9	CASSPGYF
TRBJ2-7	-	TRBV7-2	CASSSAGGDYEQYF
TRBJ2-3	few	TRBV15	CATSRDFPLAGGQEDTQYF
TRBJ2-2	-	TRBV20-1	CSADRDTGELFF
TRBJ1-1	few	TRBV12-3/TRBV12-4	CASSFRGLVNTEAFF
TRBJ1-2	-	TRBV20-1	CSARLPRMGYGYTF
TRBJ1-6	once	TRBV7-9	CASSLHGGRDSPLHF
TRBJ1-2	-	TRBV12-3/TRBV12-4	CASRTSGILHGYTF
TRBJ1-2	-	TRBV3-1	CASRNRDRGNYGYTF
TRBJ2-6	many	TRBV4-3	CASSQDGRAGANVLTF
TRBJ2-3	few	TRBV20-1	CSARRITSGGLTDTQYF
TRBJ1-2	once	TRBV15	CATSTHPLDYGYTF
TRBJ1-2	-	TRBV4-3	CASSPGDRDLTGYTF
TRBJ1-4	-	TRBV12-3/TRBV12-4	CASNGDSLPEKLFF
TRBJ2-7	few	TRBV7-9	CASSSVAGDWVYEQYF
TRBJ1-1	-	TRBV6-2/TRBV6-3	CASKNTLRNTEAFF
TRBJ2-2	few	TRBV9	CASSVGGGANTGELFF
TRBJ2-2	-	TRBV9	CASTETGGRTGELFF
TRBJ2-5	few	TRBV12-5	CASGSWTGGDETQYF
TRBJ2-7	few	TRBV7-2	CASSLWDRGTGTYNEQYF
TRBJ2-3	-	TRBV9	CASSVGPITDTQYF
TRBJ2-3	many	TRBV20-1	CSARPPNNPSTDTQYF
TRBJ1-2	-	TRBV6-1	CASSRQGTGANYGYTF
TRBJ2-7	many	TRBV28	CASSSSVYAEQYF
TRBJ2-3	-	TRBV6-5	CASSLTSGGKSGQADTQYF
-	-	TRBV6-5	CASARGPQETQYF
TRBJ1-6	-	TRBV7-9	CASSGEASPLHF
TRBJ1-2	-	TRBV20-1	CSASNKGVTFGYTF
TRBJ1-1	-	TRBV6-5	CASSYRTGLGTEAFF
TRBJ2-1	-	TRBV3-1	CASSKGGTSAEEQFF
TRBJ1-1	-	TRBV6-5	CASRAPGINTEAFF
TRBJ2-3	-	TRBV2	CASSEKGIADTQYF
TRBJ1-1	-	TRBV28	CASSVSGVGAEAFF
TRBJ1-6	-	TRBV12-3/TRBV12-4	CASSTQGRGNNSPLHF
TRBJ1-1	few	TRBV18	CASSPLPGGTEAFF
TRBJ2-3	-	TRBV20-1	CSATPSGGATDTQYF
TRBJ2-3	once	TRBV6-6	CASSYSAGDEDTQYF